This T cell receptor (beta chain) came from a study of cytomegalovirus exposure and HLA in healthy donors. Turning to this clone: Antigen unknown.

The repertoire was sequenced with immunoSEQ multiplex PCR; TCRdb's copy has only in-frame clones and lacks some. Among 100,000 or so clones listed, around 87% were seen once. Regarding the study as a whole: Investigators reported more than 150 TCR beta chains as tied to cytomegalovirus. For most TCR sequences rarity was the rule, although some public TCRs occurred in many donors. A later analysis found first-cohort TCR clusters tended to co-occur in the roughly 120 validation repertoires. Reportedly, cytomegalovirus status was diagnosed with high sensitivity and specificity.

The sample taken for sequencing was PBMCs. The source is a woman younger than 30 in good health and CMV-seropositive.

CDR3 residues: CASSSPGGDRGGYEQYF. The CDR3 bases are TGTGCCAGCAGTTCCCCTGGCGGGGACAGGGGCGGCTACGAGCAGTACTTC. This sequence joins TRBV28 and TRBJ2-7; 10 positions match TRBD1. After removal of 4 bases from V and 3 bases from J, the junction contained 12 bases not matched to a gene. The CDR3 is 17 amino acids. Looked up from germline, CDR1 is MDHEN and CDR2 is SYDVKM.